Listed here are 21 T cell receptor beta chains from one sample, sequenced in a study of blood T cells in healthy people across ages. Sample-barcoded 5' priming and a J-beta primer mix drove a second PCR of about 6 to 12 cycles. One entry per CDR3 protein results from TCRdb running MiXCR on the 5' RACE reads. The sample has about 570,000 distinct CDR3 sequences; roughly 28% are singletons. The sample taken for sequencing was blood. Source of these receptors: a woman in her 70s in good health.

This clonotype was seen more than once but under ten times. This chain uses TRBV7-2 with TRBJ2-5; perhaps TRBD1 as D (5 bases). V was trimmed by 4 bases and J by 4 bases, leaving 13 bases between them. Looked up from germline, CDR1 is SGHTA and CDR2 is FQGNSA. There are 14 residues in the CDR3. CDR3 residues: CASSSAGAGETQYF. The CDR3, as DNA: TGTGCCAGCAGCTCCGCTGGGGCAGGAGAGACCCAGTACTTC.

V and J are TRBV20-1 and TRBJ2-2, with 10 positions matching TRBD1. The CDR3 runs 15 residues. Losses at the gene ends were 5 bases for V and 4 bases for J; bases not matched to a gene: 7. Germline V gives CDR1 DFQATT, CDR2 SNEGSKA (reference sequence). The CDR3 nucleotides read TGCAGTGCTTCCCGACAGGGGGCTTCCACCGGGGAGCTGTTTTTT. Its translation: CSASRQGASTGELFF.

The chain employs TRBV7-2 and TRBJ2-5; D might be TRBD1 (6 bases). V shed 2 bases and J shed 5 bases, with 15 bases lying between them. Germline CDR1 SGHTA, CDR2 FQGNSA. This CDR3 is built from 15 residues. This CDR3 reads CASSLNGGTGETQYF. DNA of the CDR3: TGTGCCAGCAGCTTAAATGGGGGCACGGGGGAGACCCAGTACTTC.

The chain is built from TRBV3-1 and TRBJ2-5; D uncertain. Germline assignment: CDR1 LGHDT and CDR2 YNNKEL (reference sequence). CDR3 size: 15 residues. The germline V and J ends were trimmed by 0 bases and 2 bases, with 10 bases remaining between them. CDR3 bases: TGTGCCAGCAGCCAAGAGGTTCCGAGACAAGAGACCCAGTACTTC. Amino acids: CASSQEVPRQETQYF.

V usage is TRBV12-3 or TRBV12-4 and J usage is TRBJ2-3; possible D gene TRBD2, 5 bases. V shed 1 base and J shed 8 bases, with 13 bases lying between them. CDR3 length: 14 residues. CDR3 nucleotides: TGTGCCAGCAGTTTAGGGCTTACGGAGGCTACGCAGTATTTT. Translation: CASSLGLTEATQYF.

The chain employs TRBV20-1 and TRBJ2-2; TRBD1 matches at 8 bases. The CDR3 runs 14 residues. CDR1 DFQATT and CDR2 SNEGSKA come from the germline V gene (reference sequence). Unmatched junction bases numbered 7, after V lost 6 bases and J lost 4 bases. The CDR3 region is CSAGDRGPTGELFF. The CDR3 bases are TGCAGTGCGGGAGACAGGGGCCCCACCGGGGAGCTGTTTTTT.

The CDR3 DNA is TGCAGTGCTAGCAGGGTCCACCTAGAGCAGTTCTTC. It codes for CSASRVHLEQFF. The gene calls are TRBV20-1 and TRBJ2-1, with D possibly matching TRBD1 (5 bases). V was pared by 3 bases and J by 10 bases, with 13 bases between. Germline V gene sequence: CDR1 DFQATT, CDR2 SNEGSKA (reference sequence). This CDR3 has 12 residues.

The chain employs TRBV10-3 and TRBJ2-5; perhaps D is TRBD1 or TRBD2 (5 bases each). Near its end, the DNA agrees better with TRBJ2-7, so the J call may be wrong. The CDR3 consists of 14 residues. CDR1 and CDR2 from the germline V gene are ENHRY and SYGVKD. CDR3 region: CAISVRDVSYEQYF. The CDR3 nucleotides are TGTGCCATCAGTGTACGGGACGTCTCCTACGAGCAGTACTTC.

This sequence joins TRBV7-2 and TRBJ1-1; no clear D. From germline, CDR1 is SGHTA and CDR2 FQGNSA. This CDR3 comprises 12 residues. V dropped 4 bases and J dropped 5 bases, with 8 bases sitting between them. In DNA, the CDR3 is TGTGCCAGCAGCTGGAGTAGGACTGAAGCTTTCTTT. Translated, it gives CASSWSRTEAFF.

This chain connects TRBV19 to TRBJ2-7; 8 positions agree with TRBD1. CDR1 is LNHDA and CDR2 is SQIVND in the germline V gene (reference sequence). Trimming removed 3 bases from V and 3 bases from J; junction bases left unmatched: 7. The CDR3 totals 15 residues. The chain's CDR3 is CASSIAGTGDYEQYF. CDR3 in DNA: TGTGCCAGTAGTATCGCCGGGACAGGAGACTACGAGCAGTACTTC. The whole variable domain, remainder taken from reference TRBV19 and TRBJ2-7, is DGGITQSPKYLFRKEGQNVTLSCEQNLNHDAMYWYRQDPGQGLRLIYYSQIVNDFQKGDIAEGYSVSREKKESFPLTVTSAQKNPTAFYLCASSIAGTGDYEQYFGPGTRLTVT.

A word on this clonotype: At one end the junction does not follow the germline gene, possibly because of a read error. This chain links TRBV7-2 with TRBJ2-7; 8 bases match TRBD1. Germline V gene data show CDR1 as SGHTA and CDR2 as FQGNSA. This CDR3 contains 15 residues. This chain's CDR3 is CVSSLGWTGSYEQYF. In DNA, the CDR3 is TGTGTCAGCAGCTTAGGCTGGACAGGGTCGTACGAGCAGTACTTC.

This clonotype was seen only a few times. V usage is TRBV4-3 and J usage is TRBJ1-3; D unclear. This CDR3 region has 16 residues. Germline lookup yields CDR1 LGHNA and CDR2 YSLEER. Trimming took off 0 bases at V and 4 bases at J, with 13 bases between the two ends. CDR3: CASSQDPPGVGNTIYF. In nucleotides, the CDR3 is TGCGCCAGCAGCCAAGATCCCCCCGGGGTCGGAAACACCATATATTTT.

There are a few counts of this clonotype. The chain uses TRBV5-1 and TRBJ2-7, with TRBD2 matching over 11 bases. Germline V gene sequence: CDR1 SGHRS, CDR2 YFSETQ. V dropped 1 base and J dropped 2; count of bases not matched to a gene: 8. CDR3 length: 17 amino acids. The CDR3 DNA reads TGCGCCAGCAGCTTGAGGGGCGCTAGCGGGGGGACCTACGAGCAGTACTTC. Protein: CASSLRGASGGTYEQYF.

This rearrangement joins TRBV29-1 to TRBJ2-1, with D hard to call. Trimming took off 5 bases at V and 6 bases at J, with 17 bases between the two ends. In germline, CDR1 is SQVTM, CDR2 ANQGSEA. CDR3 length equals 14 residues. The CDR3 bases are TGCAGCGTTAGGCGGACGTCCTGGGGCAATGAGCAGTTCTTC. Protein: CSVRRTSWGNEQFF.

The chain has TRBV11-3 and TRBJ2-5; no clear D. V lost 0 bases to trimming and J lost 4 bases, with 15 bases between them. Germline assignment: CDR1 SGHNT and CDR2 YENEEA. This CDR3 comprises 16 residues. CDR3: CASSLDPFRPLETQYF. The CDR3 DNA follows: TGTGCCAGCAGCTTAGACCCGTTTCGGCCCCTAGAGACCCAGTACTTC.

This clonotype has a handful of counts. The chain carries TRBV20-1 and TRBJ2-5, with D unresolved. The germline V and J ends were trimmed by 4 bases and 4 bases, with 10 bases remaining between them. Germline lookup yields CDR1 DFQATT and CDR2 SNEGSKA (reference sequence). This CDR3 contains 12 residues. CDR3 protein: CSATAAGETQYF. The CDR3 DNA reads TGCAGTGCTACTGCGGCAGGAGAGACCCAGTACTTC.

This clonotype was seen a few times. The J gene is TRBJ1-4, the V gene TRBV20-1; D call uncertain. This CDR3 comprises 13 residues. The V end was cut by 3 bases, the J end by 7 bases, with 12 bases between. Germline CDR1 reads DFQATT; CDR2 reads SNEGSKA (reference sequence). The chain's CDR3 is CSARGQEGEKLFF. As DNA, the CDR3 is TGCAGTGCTAGGGGTCAAGAGGGTGAAAAACTGTTTTTT.

This clonotype has just a few counts. The V gene is TRBV9, the J gene TRBJ2-5; 8 bases are a match to TRBD1. The end of the DNA is better explained by TRBJ2-7, so the J call may be wrong. The CDR3 spans 16 residues. Germline CDR1 and CDR2: SGDLS and YYNGEE. The CDR3 sequence is CASSVATGDRYDEQYF. The CDR3 coding sequence is TGTGCCAGCAGCGTAGCTACTGGGGACAGGTACGACGAGCAGTACTTC.

The CDR3 bases are TGTGCCAGCAGTGTGACCAGGGCCGCCAACCTTGGAAACACCATATATTTT. It encodes CASSVTRAANLGNTIYF. The chain recombines TRBV6-1 with TRBJ1-3, with D tentatively TRBD1 (5 bases). The CDR3 runs 17 residues. Germline V CDR1 and CDR2: MNHNS, SASEGT. With 4 bases removed from V and 3 bases from J, the gap between germline ends came to 19 bases.

The chain carries TRBV9 and TRBJ1-2; D is ambiguous. The germline V gene has CDR1 SGDLS and CDR2 YYNGEE. The V end lost 4 bases, the J end lost 5 bases, and 18 bases lay between the germline ends. The CDR3 sequence is 15 residues long. The CDR3 region is CASSPDLGFPYGYTF. CDR3 nucleotide sequence: TGTGCCAGCAGCCCCGATCTGGGTTTCCCGTATGGCTACACCTTC. The full variable domain, in which reference TRBV9 and TRBJ1-2 provide the parts outside the CDR3, is DSGVTQTPKHLITATGQRVTLRCSPRSGDLSVYWYQQSLDQGLQFLIQYYNGEERAKGNILERFSAQQFPDLHSELNLSSLELGDSALYFCASSPDLGFPYGYTFGSGTRLTVV.

The chain recombines TRBV6-1 with TRBJ2-4; 8 nucleotides agree with TRBD2. CDR3 size: 14 residues. The V segment lost 3 bases and the J segment 5 bases; nucleotides outside the gene matches: 3. CDR1 is MNHNS, CDR2 SASEGT, per germline. The CDR3 protein is CASSDRGGQNIQYF. CDR3 nucleotides: TGTGCCAGCAGTGATCGGGGGGGCCAAAACATTCAGTACTTC.